The source of this T cell receptor (beta chain) is a study of T cell responses to AZD1222 COVID-19 vaccine. Assay used: immunoSEQ multiplex PCR; TCRdb lists only in-frame clones, some missing. Of about 150,000 clones in the sample, approximately 89% were seen once. This clone occurred once. This CDR3 comprises 14 residues. Looked up from germline, CDR1 is SGHNT and CDR2 is YYREEE (reference sequence). The germline V and J ends were trimmed by 4 bases and 4 bases, with 12 bases remaining between them. The sequencing here drew on peripheral blood, taken 28 days after the second AZD1222 dose. This sequence joins TRBV5-4 and TRBJ1-5; the D gene is possibly TRBD1 (5 bases). This sequence was found in an adult who received the AZD1222 COVID-19 vaccine. DNA for the CDR3: TGTGCCAGCAGCGTAGGGACCGGGAATCAGCCCCAGCATTTT. Its protein product is CASSVGTGNQPQHF.